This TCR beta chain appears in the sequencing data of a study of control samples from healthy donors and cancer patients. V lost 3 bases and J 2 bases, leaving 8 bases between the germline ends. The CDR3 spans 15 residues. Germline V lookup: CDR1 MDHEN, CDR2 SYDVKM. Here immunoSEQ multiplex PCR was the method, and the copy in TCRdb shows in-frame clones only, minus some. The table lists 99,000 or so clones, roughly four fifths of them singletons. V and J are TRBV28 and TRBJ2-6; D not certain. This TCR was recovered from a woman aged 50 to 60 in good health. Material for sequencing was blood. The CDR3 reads CASSLMGTGANVLTF. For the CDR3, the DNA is TGTGCCAGCAGTTTGATGGGCACTGGGGCCAACGTCCTGACTTTC.